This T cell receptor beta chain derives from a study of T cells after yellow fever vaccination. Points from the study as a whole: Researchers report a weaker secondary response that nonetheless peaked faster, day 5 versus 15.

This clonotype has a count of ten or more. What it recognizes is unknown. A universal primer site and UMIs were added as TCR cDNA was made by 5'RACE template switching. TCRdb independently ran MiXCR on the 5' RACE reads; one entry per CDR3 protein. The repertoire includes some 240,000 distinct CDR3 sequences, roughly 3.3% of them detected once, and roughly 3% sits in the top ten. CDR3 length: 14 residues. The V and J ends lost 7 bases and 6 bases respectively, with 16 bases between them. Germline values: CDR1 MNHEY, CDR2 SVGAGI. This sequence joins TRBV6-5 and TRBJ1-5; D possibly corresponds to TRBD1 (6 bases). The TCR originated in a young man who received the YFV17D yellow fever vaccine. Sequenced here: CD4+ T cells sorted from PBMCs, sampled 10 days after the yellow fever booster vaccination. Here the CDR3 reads CASTPSGGGQPQHF. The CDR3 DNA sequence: TGTGCCAGCACTCCCTCGGGGGGCGGTCAGCCCCAGCATTTT.